This T cell receptor (beta chain) appears in the sequencing data of a study of blood T cell dynamics during melanoma immunotherapy. Whole-study context: Patients with metastatic melanoma got pembrolizumab or nivolumab-ipilimumab as first-line care.

Time point indicated: pre-treatment baseline. Blood was drawn before treatment and at week 3 after checkpoint blockade. Notes on this clone: As yet, its antigen is unknown.

Study findings and constraints: Whether repertoire-driving clones were melanoma-specific could not be determined.

Deletions cut 4 bases from V and 2 bases from J, with 11 bases between. CDR1 and CDR2 (germline): SGHAT, FQNNGV. The CDR3 runs to 14 residues. Every bulk PBMC sample received the same 350 ng of DNA. Sequencing used immunoSEQ multiplex PCR; TCRdb keeps in-frame clones, though not all of them. There are roughly 16,000 clones in the sample; approximately 80% occur only once, and 6.5% to 8% lies in the top ten. The V call is TRBV11-2, the J call TRBJ1-1; D unresolved. The sequence was collected from a human donor with melanoma. The specimen comprised blood, sampled from a patient treated with checkpoint blockade. CDR3 DNA: TGTGCCAGCAGCTGGGCCGGGAGCAACACTGAAGCTTTCTTT. Translated: CASSWAGSNTEAFF.